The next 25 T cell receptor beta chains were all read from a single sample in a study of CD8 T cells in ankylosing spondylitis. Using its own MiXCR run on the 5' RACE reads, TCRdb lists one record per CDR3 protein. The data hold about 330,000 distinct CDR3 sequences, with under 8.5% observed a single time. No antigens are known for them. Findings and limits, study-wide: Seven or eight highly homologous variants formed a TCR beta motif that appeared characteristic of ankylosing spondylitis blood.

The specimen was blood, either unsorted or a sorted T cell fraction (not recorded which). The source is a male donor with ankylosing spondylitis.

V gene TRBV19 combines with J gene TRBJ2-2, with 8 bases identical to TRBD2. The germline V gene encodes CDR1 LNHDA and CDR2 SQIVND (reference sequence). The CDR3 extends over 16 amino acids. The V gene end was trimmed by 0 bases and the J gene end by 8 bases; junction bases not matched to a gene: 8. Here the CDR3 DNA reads TGTGCCAGTAGTATAGACTCTAGCGGGTTAACTGGGGAGCTGTTTTTT. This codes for CASSIDSSGLTGELFF. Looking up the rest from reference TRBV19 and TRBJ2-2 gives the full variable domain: DGGITQSPKYLFRKEGQNVTLSCEQNLNHDAMYWYRQDPGQGLRLIYYSQIVNDFQKGDIAEGYSVSREKKESFPLTVTSAQKNPTAFYLCASSIDSSGLTGELFFGEGSRLTVL.

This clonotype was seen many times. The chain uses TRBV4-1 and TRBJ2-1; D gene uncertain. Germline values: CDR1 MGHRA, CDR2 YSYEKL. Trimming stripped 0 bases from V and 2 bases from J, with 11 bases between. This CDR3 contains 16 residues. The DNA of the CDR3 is TGCGCCAGCAGCCAAGATTCCGGCCCAGCCTACAATGAGCAGTTCTTC. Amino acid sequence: CASSQDSGPAYNEQFF.

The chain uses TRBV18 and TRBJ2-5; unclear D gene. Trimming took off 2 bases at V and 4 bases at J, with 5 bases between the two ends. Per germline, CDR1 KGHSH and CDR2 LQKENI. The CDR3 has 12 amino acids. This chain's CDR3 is CASSPEIETQYF. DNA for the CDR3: TGTGCCAGCTCACCAGAGATAGAGACCCAGTACTTC.

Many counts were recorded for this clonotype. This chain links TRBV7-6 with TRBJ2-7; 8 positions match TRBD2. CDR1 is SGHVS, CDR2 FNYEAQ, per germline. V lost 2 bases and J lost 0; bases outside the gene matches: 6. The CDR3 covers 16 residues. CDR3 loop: CASSLHSSGSSYEQYF. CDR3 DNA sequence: TGTGCCAGCAGCTTACATTCCAGCGGGAGCTCCTACGAGCAGTACTTC.

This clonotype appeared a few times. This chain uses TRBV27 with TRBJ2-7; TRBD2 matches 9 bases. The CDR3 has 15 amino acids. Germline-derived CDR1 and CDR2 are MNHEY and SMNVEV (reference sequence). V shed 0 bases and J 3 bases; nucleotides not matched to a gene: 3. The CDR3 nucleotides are TGTGCCAGCAGTTTATCGGTAGCGGGAGTCTACGAGCAGTACTTC. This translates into CASSLSVAGVYEQYF.

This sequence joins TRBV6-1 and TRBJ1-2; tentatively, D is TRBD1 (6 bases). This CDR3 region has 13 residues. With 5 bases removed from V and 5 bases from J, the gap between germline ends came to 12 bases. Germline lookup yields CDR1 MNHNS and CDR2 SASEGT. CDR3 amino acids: CASSPDRFYGYTF. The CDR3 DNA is TGTGCCAGCAGTCCTGACAGGTTTTATGGCTACACCTTC.

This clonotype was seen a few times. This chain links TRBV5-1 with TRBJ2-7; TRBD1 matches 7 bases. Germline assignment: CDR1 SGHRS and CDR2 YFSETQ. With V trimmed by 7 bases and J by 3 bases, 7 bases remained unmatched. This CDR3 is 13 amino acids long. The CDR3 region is CASGLRDSYEQYF. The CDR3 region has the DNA TGCGCCAGCGGACTTCGGGACAGCTACGAGCAGTACTTC.

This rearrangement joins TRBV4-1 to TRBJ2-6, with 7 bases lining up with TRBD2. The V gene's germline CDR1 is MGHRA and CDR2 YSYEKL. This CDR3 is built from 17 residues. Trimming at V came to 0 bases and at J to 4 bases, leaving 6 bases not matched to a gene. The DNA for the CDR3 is TGCGCCAGCAGCCAAGAAAAGCGGGGTTCCGGGGCCAACGTCCTGACTTTC. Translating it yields CASSQEKRGSGANVLTF.

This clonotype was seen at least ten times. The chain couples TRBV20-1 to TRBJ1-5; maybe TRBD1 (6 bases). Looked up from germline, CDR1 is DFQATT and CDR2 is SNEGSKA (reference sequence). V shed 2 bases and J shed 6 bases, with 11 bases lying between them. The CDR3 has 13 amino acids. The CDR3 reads CSARPTGFQPQHF. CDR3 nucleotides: TGCAGTGCTAGACCGACAGGTTTTCAGCCCCAGCATTTT.

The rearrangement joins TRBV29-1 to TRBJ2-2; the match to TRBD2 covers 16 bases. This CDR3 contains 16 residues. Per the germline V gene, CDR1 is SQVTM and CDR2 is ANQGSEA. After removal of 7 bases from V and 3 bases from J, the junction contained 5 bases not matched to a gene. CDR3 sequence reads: CSAGTSGRADTGELFF. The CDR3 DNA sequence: TGCAGCGCCGGGACTAGCGGGAGGGCCGACACCGGGGAGCTGTTTTTT.

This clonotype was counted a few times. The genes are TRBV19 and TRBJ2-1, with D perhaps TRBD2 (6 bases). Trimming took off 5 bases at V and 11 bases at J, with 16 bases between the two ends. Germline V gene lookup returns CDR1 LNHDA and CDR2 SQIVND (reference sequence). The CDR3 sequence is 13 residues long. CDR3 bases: TGTGCCAGTAGTCCTCGCCGGGGAGGCAAGCAGTTCTTC. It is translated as CASSPRRGGKQFF. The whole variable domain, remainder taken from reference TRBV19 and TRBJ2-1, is DGGITQSPKYLFRKEGQNVTLSCEQNLNHDAMYWYRQDPGQGLRLIYYSQIVNDFQKGDIAEGYSVSREKKESFPLTVTSAQKNPTAFYLCASSPRRGGKQFFGPGTRLTVL.

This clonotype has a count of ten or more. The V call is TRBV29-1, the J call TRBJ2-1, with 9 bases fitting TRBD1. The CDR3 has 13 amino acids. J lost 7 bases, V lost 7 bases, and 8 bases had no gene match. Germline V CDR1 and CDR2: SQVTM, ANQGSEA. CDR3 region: CSGTGTGINEQFF. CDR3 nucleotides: TGCAGCGGAACCGGGACAGGGATAAATGAGCAGTTCTTC.

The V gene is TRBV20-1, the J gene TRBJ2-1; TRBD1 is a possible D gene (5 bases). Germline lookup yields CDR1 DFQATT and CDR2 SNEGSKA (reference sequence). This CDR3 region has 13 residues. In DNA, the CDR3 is TGCAGCTCCGACCCCACAGGCGGCGATGAGCAGTTCTTC. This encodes CSSDPTGGDEQFF.

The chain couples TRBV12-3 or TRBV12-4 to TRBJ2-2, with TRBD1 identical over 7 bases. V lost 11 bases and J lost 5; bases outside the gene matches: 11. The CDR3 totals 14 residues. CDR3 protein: CAFQTGWNTGELFF. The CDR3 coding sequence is TGTGCCTTCCAGACAGGGTGGAATACCGGGGAGCTGTTTTTT.

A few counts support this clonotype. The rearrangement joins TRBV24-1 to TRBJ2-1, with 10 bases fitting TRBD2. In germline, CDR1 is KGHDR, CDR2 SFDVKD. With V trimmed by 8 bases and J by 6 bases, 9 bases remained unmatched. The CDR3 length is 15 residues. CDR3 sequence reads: CATNRTSGKINEQFF. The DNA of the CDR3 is TGTGCCACCAACCGGACTAGCGGAAAGATCAATGAGCAGTTCTTC.

As DNA, the CDR3 is TGTGCCAGTAGTATTGGGCGGTGGACTGAAGCTTTCTTT. It specifies CASSIGRWTEAFF. The genes are TRBV19 and TRBJ1-1; D is ambiguous. V lost 3 bases to trimming and J lost 5 bases, with 10 bases between them. Germline CDR1 is LNHDA and CDR2 is SQIVND (reference sequence). The CDR3 runs 13 residues.

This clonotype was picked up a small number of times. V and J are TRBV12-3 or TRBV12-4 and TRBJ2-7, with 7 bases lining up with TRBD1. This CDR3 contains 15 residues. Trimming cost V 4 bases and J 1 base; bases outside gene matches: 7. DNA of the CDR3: TGTGCCAGCAGTTCTACCGGGACAGCTTCCTACGAGCAGTACTTC. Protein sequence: CASSSTGTASYEQYF.

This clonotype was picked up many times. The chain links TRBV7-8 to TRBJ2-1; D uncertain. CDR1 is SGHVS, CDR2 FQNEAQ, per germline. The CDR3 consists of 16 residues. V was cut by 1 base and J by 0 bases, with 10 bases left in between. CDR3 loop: CASSLVSGFSYNEQFF. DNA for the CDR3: TGTGCCAGCAGCTTAGTATCCGGGTTCTCCTACAATGAGCAGTTCTTC.

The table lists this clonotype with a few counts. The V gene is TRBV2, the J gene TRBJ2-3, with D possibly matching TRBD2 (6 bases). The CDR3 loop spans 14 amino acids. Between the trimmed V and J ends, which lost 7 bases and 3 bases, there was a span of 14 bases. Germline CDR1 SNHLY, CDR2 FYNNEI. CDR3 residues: CASNSGGETDTQYF. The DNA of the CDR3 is TGTGCCAGCAACAGCGGAGGGGAGACAGATACGCAGTATTTT.

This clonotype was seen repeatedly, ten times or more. The CDR3 DNA is TGTGCCACCAGTGATTTGAAGAACTCTGGGGCCAACGTCCTGACTTTC. Amino acids: CATSDLKNSGANVLTF. This chain joins TRBV24-1 and TRBJ2-6; D remains ambiguous. Germline V gene sequence: CDR1 KGHDR, CDR2 SFDVKD. The V end lost 0 bases, the J end lost 0 bases, and 5 bases lay between the germline ends. The CDR3 extends over 16 amino acids.

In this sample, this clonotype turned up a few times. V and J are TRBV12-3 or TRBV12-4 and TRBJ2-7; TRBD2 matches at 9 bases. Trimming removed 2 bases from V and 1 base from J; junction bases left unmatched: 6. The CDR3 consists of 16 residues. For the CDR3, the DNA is TGTGCCAGCAGTTTAAACTTGCGGGAGGGTTCCTACGAGCAGTACTTC. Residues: CASSLNLREGSYEQYF.

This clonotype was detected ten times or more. The CDR3 here is CASSIQSGSSNTEAFF. The DNA for the CDR3 is TGCGCCAGCAGCATACAGTCCGGTTCTTCGAACACTGAAGCTTTCTTT. The rearrangement links TRBV5-1 to TRBJ1-1; D remains unclear. This CDR3 is built from 16 residues. V lost 4 bases, J lost 1 base, and 17 bases lay in between. Germline V gives CDR1 SGHRS, CDR2 YFSETQ.

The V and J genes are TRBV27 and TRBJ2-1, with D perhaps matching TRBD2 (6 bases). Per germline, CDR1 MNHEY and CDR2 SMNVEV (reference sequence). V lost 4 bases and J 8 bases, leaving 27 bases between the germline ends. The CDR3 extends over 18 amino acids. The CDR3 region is CASSSPFLAVPLLDEQFF. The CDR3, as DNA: TGTGCCAGCAGTTCCCCCTTCTTAGCGGTCCCCCTGTTGGATGAGCAGTTCTTC.

The CDR3, as DNA: TGTGCCAGCAGTGGACCCGGCGGGACCTACAATGAGCAGTTCTTC. The encoded protein is CASSGPGGTYNEQFF. The chain carries TRBV27 and TRBJ2-1, with D possibly matching TRBD2 (6 bases). The germline CDR1 and CDR2 sequences are MNHEY and SMNVEV (reference sequence). The CDR3 extends over 15 amino acids. Trimming cost V 5 bases and J 2 bases, with 13 bases left between them.

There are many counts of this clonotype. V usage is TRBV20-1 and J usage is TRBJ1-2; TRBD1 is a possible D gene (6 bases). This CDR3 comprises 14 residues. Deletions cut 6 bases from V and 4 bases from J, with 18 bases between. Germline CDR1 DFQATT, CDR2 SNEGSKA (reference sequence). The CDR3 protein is CSAANRDLGYGYTF. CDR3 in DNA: TGCAGTGCCGCAAACAGGGACCTTGGCTATGGCTACACCTTC.